Presented here are 2 T cell receptor beta chains from one specimen sequenced in a study of OX40 agonist ivuxolimab in advanced cancers. Using immunoSEQ multiplex PCR, the repertoire was profiled, and TCRdb retains in-frame clones only, with some absent. The table includes 20,000 to 25,000 clones, 88% detected once. The source material was CD4+ or CD8+ T cells sorted from blood, sampled in a trial of the OX40 agonist ivuxolimab. These receptors were obtained from an adult with an advanced solid tumor such as melanoma, head and neck, liver or kidney cancer.

This clone was seen a handful of times. V and J are TRBV19 and TRBJ1-1, with D hard to call. Germline lookup yields CDR1 LNHDA and CDR2 SQIVND (reference sequence). V shed 3 bases and J shed 0 bases, with 5 bases lying between them. CDR3 size: 13 residues. DNA of the CDR3: TGTGCCAGTAGTATTCGGGTGAACACTGAAGCTTTCTTT. Translating it yields CASSIRVNTEAFF. Together with reference TRBV19 and TRBJ1-1, the CDR3 gives the full variable domain: DGGITQSPKYLFRKEGQNVTLSCEQNLNHDAMYWYRQDPGQGLRLIYYSQIVNDFQKGDIAEGYSVSREKKESFPLTVTSAQKNPTAFYLCASSIRVNTEAFFGQGTRLTVV.

This clone was counted a few times. The chain combines TRBV7-9 with TRBJ2-7; 12 bases line up with TRBD2. With V trimmed by 5 bases and J by 4 bases, 3 bases remained unmatched. The CDR3 extends over 14 amino acids. Germline V CDR1 and CDR2: SEHNR, FQNEAQ (reference sequence). The CDR3 bases are TGTGCCAGCAGCCCTAGCGGGGGGGCGTACGAGCAGTACTTC. This translates into CASSPSGGAYEQYF.